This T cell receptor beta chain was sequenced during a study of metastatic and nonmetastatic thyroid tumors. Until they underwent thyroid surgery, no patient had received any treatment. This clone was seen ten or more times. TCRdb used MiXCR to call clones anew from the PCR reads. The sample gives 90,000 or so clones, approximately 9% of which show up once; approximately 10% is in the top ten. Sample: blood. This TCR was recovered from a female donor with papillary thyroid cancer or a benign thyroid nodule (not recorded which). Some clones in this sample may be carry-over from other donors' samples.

The CDR3 nucleotides read TGTGCCTGGAGAGCAGGGGGGGCCTACGAGCAGTACTTC. It codes for CAWRAGGAYEQYF. This chain connects TRBV30 to TRBJ2-7; D assignment may be TRBD1 or TRBD2 (7 bases each). Germline CDR1 reads GTSNPN; CDR2 reads SVGIG (reference sequence). This CDR3 spans 13 amino acids. V was cut by 3 bases and J by 2 bases, with 11 bases left in between.